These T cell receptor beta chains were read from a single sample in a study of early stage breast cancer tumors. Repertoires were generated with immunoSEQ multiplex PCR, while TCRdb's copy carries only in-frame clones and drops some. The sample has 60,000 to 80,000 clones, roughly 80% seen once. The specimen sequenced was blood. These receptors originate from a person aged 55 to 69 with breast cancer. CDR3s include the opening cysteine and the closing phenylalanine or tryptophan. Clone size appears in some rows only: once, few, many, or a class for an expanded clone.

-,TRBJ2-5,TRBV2,CASSDGVGKTQYF
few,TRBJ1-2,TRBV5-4,CASSHRVVDGYTF
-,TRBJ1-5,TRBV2,CASSDGRRQPQHF
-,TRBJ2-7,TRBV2,CASRDVAYEQYF
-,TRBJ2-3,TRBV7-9,CASSARAGKGYQYF
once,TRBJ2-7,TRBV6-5,CAIKERESAEQYF
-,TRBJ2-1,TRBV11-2,CASRSGTVGNEQFF
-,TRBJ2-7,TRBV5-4,CASSDRQIHEQYF
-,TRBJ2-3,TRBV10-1,CASSESGRTVTDTQYF
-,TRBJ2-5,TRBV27,CASSPNRGQETQYF
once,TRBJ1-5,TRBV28,CASSVDIQPQHF
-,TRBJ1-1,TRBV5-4,CASSLAYSGTEAFF
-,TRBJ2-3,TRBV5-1,CASSLRRASGAFTDTQYF
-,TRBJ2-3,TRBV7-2,CASSFWGSTDTQYF
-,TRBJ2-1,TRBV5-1,CASSLGTNPYNEQFF
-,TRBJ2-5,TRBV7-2,CASSQRTSGGSTQYF
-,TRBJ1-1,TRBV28,CASSLLGFNTEAFF
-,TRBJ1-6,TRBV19,CASSIASGTGVRSPLHF
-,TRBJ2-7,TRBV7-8,CASKPARGLGFDEQYF
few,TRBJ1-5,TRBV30,CAWSIQGARNQPQHF
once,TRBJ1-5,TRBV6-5,CASSYGPGSNQPQHF
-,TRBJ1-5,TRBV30,CAWSVDSNQPQHF
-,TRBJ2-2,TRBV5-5,CASSWVGGNTGELFF
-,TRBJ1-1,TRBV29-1,CSVGGGRGTEAFF
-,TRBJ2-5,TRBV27,CASSFLPGQETQYF
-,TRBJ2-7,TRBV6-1,CASTLSGQVTLEQYF